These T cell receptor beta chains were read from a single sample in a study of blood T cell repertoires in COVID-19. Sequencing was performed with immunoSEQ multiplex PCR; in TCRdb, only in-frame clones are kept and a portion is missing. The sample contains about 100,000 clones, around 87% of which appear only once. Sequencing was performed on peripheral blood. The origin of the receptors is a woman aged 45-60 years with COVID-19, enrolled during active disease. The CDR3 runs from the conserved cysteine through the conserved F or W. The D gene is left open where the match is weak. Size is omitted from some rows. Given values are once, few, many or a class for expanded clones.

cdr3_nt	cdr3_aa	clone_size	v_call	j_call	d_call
TGTGCCAGCAGTACAGGGGCCACTAATGAAAAACTGTTTTTT	CASSTGATNEKLFF	-	TRBV6-2/TRBV6-3	TRBJ1-4	TRBD1
TGTGCCAGCAGCGCTGGGGACAGGGGCAGTAGTGAGCAGTTCTTC	CASSAGDRGSSEQFF	once	TRBV3-1/TRBV3-2	TRBJ2-1	TRBD1
TGCAGCGCAACCGGGACAGGGGGCTACGAGCAGTACTTC	CSATGTGGYEQYF	-	TRBV29-1	TRBJ2-7	TRBD1
TGTGCCAGCAGCTTAAAGCAGGCCGATTATGGAAACACCATATATTTT	CASSLKQADYGNTIYF	-	TRBV7-2	TRBJ1-3	-
TGTGCCAGCAGTTCCCCCCCCGGTAGCTCTGGAAACACCATATATTTT	CASSSPPGSSGNTIYF	-	TRBV6-2/TRBV6-3	TRBJ1-3	-
TGTGCCAGCAGCTTTATCGGGGGGAGCACAGATACGCAGTATTTT	CASSFIGGSTDTQYF	-	TRBV11-2	TRBJ2-3	TRBD2
TGTGCCAGCAGCTTAAAAGGGGAAGAGACCCAGTACTTC	CASSLKGEETQYF	-	TRBV7-7	TRBJ2-5	-
TGTGCCAGCAGAAAAGACAGGGGCTCCTACGAGCAGTACTTC	CASRKDRGSYEQYF	-	TRBV5-4	TRBJ2-7	TRBD1
TGCGCCAGCAGCCAAGAGCTAGCGGGGCTTCGGGAGGAGACCCAGTACTTC	CASSQELAGLREETQYF	-	TRBV4-1	TRBJ2-5	TRBD2
TGTGCCAGTAGCCCCGGGGTAGCGGGGGTCTCCTACAATGAGCAGTTCTTC	CASSPGVAGVSYNEQFF	-	TRBV19	TRBJ2-1	TRBD2